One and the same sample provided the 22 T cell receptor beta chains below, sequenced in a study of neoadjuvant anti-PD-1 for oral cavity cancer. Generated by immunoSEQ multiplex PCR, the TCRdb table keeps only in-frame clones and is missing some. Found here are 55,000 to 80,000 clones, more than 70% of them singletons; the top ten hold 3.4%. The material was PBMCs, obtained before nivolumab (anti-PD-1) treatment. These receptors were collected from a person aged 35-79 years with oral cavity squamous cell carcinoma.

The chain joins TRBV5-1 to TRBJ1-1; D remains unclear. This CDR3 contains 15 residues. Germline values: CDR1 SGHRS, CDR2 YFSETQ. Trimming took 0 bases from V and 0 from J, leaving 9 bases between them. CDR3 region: CASSLGSPMNTEAFF. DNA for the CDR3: TGCGCCAGCAGCTTGGGTAGCCCTATGAACACTGAAGCTTTCTTT.

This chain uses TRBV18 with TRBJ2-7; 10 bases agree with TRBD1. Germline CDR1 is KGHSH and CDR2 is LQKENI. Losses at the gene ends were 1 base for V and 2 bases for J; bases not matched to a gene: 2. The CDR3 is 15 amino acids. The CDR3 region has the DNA TGTGCCAGCTCACCACAGGGACAGGGGACCTACGAGCAGTACTTC. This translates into CASSPQGQGTYEQYF.

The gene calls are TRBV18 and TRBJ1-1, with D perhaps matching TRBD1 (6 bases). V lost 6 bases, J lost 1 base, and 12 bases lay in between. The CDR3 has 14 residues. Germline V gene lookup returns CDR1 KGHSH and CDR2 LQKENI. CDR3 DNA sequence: TGTGCCAGCTCGTTCAGACAGGAGAACACTGAAGCTTTCTTT. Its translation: CASSFRQENTEAFF.

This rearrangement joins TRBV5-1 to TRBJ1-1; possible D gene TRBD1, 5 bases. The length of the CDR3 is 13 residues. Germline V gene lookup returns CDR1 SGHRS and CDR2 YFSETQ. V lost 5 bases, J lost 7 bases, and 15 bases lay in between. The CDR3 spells CASSRGVNNEAFF. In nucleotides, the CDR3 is TGCGCCAGCAGTAGAGGGGTTAATAATGAAGCTTTCTTT. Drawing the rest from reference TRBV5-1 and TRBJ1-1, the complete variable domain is KAGVTQTPRYLIKTRGQQVTLSCSPISGHRSVSWYQQTPGQGLQFLFEYFSETQRNKGNFPGRFSGRQFSNSRSEMNVSTLELGDSALYLCASSRGVNNEAFFGQGTRLTVV.

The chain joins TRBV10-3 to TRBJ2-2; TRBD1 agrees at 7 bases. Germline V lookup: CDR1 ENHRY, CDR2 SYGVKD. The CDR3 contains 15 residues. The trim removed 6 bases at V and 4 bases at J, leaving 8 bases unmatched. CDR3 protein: CAIRGTERGTGELFF. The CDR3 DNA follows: TGTGCCATCAGGGGGACAGAACGGGGCACCGGGGAGCTGTTTTTT.

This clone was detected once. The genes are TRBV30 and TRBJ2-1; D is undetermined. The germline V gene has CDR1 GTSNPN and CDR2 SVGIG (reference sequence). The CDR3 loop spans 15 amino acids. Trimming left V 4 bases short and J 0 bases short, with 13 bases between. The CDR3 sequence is CAWTVGGSSYNEQFF. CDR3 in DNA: TGTGCCTGGACGGTTGGCGGAAGCTCCTACAATGAGCAGTTCTTC.

The CDR3 here is CASSWGMWEIITGELFF. The DNA for the CDR3 is TGTGCCAGCAGCTGGGGAATGTGGGAGATCATTACCGGGGAGCTGTTTTTT. J is TRBJ2-2 and V is TRBV7-9; TRBD2 is a possible D gene (5 bases). V lost 4 bases and J lost 5, with 20 bases in between. The CDR3 contains 17 residues. From germline, CDR1 is SEHNR and CDR2 FQNEAQ (reference sequence). The variable domain in full, completed from reference TRBV7-9 and TRBJ2-2, reads DTGVSQNPRHKITKRGQNVTFRCDPISEHNRLYWYRQTLGQGPEFLTYFQNEAQLEKSRLLSDRFSAERPKGSFSTLEIQRTEQGDSAMYLCASSWGMWEIITGELFFGEGSRLTVL.

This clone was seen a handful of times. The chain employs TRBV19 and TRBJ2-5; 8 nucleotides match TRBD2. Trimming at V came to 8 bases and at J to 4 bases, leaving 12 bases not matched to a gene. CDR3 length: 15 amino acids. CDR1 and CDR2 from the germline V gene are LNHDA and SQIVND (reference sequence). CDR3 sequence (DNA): TGTGCCAGTTCCCTCGGGGGGGGGCGAGGAGAGACCCAGTACTTC. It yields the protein CASSLGGGRGETQYF.

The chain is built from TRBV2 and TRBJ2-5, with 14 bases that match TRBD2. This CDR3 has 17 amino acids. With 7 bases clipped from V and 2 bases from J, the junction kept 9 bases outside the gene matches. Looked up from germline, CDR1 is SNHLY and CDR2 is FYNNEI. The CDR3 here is CASTWTSGRLGQETQYF. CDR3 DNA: TGTGCCAGCACCTGGACTAGCGGGAGGCTGGGGCAAGAGACCCAGTACTTC.

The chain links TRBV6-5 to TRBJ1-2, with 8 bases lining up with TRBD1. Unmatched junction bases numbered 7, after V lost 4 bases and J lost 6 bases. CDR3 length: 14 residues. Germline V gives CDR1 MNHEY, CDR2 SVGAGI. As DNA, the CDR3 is TGTGCCAGCAGTTCCCGAACAGGGGGAGATGGCTACACCTTC. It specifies CASSSRTGGDGYTF.

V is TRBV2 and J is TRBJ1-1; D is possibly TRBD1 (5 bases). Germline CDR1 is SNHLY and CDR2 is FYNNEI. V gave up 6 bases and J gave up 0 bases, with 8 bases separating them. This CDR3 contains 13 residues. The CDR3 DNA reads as TGTGCCAGCAGACAGGAAATGAACACTGAAGCTTTCTTT. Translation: CASRQEMNTEAFF.

CDR3: CASSPSAGGVYEQYF. The CDR3 DNA follows: TGCGCCAGCAGCCCTTCGGCGGGAGGAGTTTACGAGCAGTACTTC. The V and J genes are TRBV4-1 and TRBJ2-7, with 8 bases that match TRBD2. V shed 4 bases and J 4 bases; nucleotides not matched to a gene: 9. Per the germline V gene, CDR1 is MGHRA and CDR2 is YSYEKL. The CDR3 is 15 amino acids.

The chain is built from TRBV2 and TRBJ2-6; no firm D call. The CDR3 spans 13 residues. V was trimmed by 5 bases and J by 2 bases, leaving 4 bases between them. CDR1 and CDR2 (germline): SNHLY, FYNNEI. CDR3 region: CASSLPGANVLTF. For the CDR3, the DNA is TGTGCCAGCAGTCTTCCTGGGGCCAACGTCCTGACTTTC.

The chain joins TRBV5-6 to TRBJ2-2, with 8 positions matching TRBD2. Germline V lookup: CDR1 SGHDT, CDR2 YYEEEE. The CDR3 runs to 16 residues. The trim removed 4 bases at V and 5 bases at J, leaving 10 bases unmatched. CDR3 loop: CASSPLGRGGTGELFF. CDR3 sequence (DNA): TGTGCCAGCAGCCCTCTGGGACGGGGGGGAACCGGGGAGCTGTTTTTT.

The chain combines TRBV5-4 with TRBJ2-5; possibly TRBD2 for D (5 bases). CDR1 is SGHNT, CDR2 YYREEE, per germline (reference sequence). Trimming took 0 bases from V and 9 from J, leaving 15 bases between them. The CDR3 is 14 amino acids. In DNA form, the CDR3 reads TGTGCCAGCAGCTTGGCTGAATGGCACGGGGCCCAGTACTTC. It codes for CASSLAEWHGAQYF.

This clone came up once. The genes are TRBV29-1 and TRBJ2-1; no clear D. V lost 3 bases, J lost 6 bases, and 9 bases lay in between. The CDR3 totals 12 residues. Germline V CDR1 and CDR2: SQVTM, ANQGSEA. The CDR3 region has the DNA TGCAGCGTTGACGCGGCAAGCAATGAGCAGTTCTTC. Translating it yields CSVDAASNEQFF.

The CDR3 here is CAWSQIQGQPQHF. The CDR3 DNA reads TGTGCCTGGAGTCAGATACAAGGCCAGCCCCAGCATTTT. V gene TRBV30 combines with J gene TRBJ1-5; D ambiguous. CDR1 and CDR2 (germline): GTSNPN, SVGIG (reference sequence). The CDR3 is 13 amino acids. V lost 2 bases to trimming and J lost 7 bases, with 12 bases between them.

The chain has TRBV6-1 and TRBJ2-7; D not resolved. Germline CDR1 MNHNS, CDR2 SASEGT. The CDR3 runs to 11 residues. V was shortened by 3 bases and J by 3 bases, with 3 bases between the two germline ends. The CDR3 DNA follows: TGTGCCAGCAGTGAGAACTACGAGCAGTACTTC. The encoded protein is CASSENYEQYF.

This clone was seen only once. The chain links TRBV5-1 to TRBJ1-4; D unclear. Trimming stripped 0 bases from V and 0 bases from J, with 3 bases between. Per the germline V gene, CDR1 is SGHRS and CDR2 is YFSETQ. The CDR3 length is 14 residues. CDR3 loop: CASSLGTTNEKLFF. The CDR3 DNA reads TGCGCCAGCAGCTTGGGGACAACTAATGAAAAACTGTTTTTT.

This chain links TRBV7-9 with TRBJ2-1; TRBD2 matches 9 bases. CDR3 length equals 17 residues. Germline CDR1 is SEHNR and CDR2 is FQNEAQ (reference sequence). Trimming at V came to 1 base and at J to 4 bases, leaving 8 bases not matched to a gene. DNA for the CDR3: TGTGCCAGCAGCTTAGTATCCAGGACTAGCGCTTACAATGAGCAGTTCTTC. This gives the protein CASSLVSRTSAYNEQFF. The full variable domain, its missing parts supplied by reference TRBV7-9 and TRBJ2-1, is DTGVSQNPRHKITKRGQNVTFRCDPISEHNRLYWYRQTLGQGPEFLTYFQNEAQLEKSRLLSDRFSAERPKGSFSTLEIQRTEQGDSAMYLCASSLVSRTSAYNEQFFGPGTRLTVL.

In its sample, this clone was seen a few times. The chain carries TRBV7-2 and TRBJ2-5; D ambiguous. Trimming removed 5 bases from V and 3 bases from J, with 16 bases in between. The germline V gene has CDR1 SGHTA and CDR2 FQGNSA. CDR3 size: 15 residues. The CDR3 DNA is TGTGCCAGCAGCCCGAGTGACCCATTTAAAGAGACCCAGTACTTC. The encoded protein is CASSPSDPFKETQYF.

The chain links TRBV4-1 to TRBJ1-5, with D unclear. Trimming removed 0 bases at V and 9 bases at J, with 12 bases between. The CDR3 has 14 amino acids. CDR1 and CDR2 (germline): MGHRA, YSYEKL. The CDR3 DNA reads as TGCGCCAGCAGCCAAGAATTCGGGGTGGGGCCCCAGCATTTT. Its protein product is CASSQEFGVGPQHF.